The source of this TCR beta chain is a study of response to subunit inactivated influenza vaccine listed by TCRdb under 2018. Describing the broader study: Deep quantitative profiling of the T cell receptor repertoire was used in the study to follow responses to a trivalent subunit inactivated influenza vaccine.

Beyond this particular receptor, the publication reports: According to the authors, only a limited number of new T cells may be recruited by each seasonal influenza vaccination.

Library creation used RT-PCR. Data came from an Illumina HiSeq 2500. Using fastp at Q25 and MiXCR, TCRdb reprocessed the public reads and kept productive beta chains. Rows merge per CDR3 protein into single entries with the most common DNA and genes. This sample holds a few hundred thousand distinct CDR3 sequences; approximately 15% were observed only once. The ten largest make up roughly 10% of the sample. This clonotype was counted a few times. The antigen it binds to is not known. No base qualities exist here, and no much larger clone lies one base off it. In the germline V gene (reference sequence), CDR1 corresponds to LGHDT and CDR2 to YNNKEL. The CDR3 runs 18 residues from the cysteine to the phenylalanine. This entry keeps only the CDR3 DNA: 54 bases, framed from base 1. V is trimmed back by 5 bases and J by 2 bases, and the junction contains 17 bases that no gene match accounts for.

The rearranged segments are TRBV3-1 and TRBJ2-5; 7 central bases correspond to TRBD2. Sequenced material: PBMCs from blood, taken 11 to 12 days after vaccination. The TCR was taken from a middle-aged man who received an inactivated influenza vaccine. Donor details come from another sample of the same person, matched by shared clones. The DNA sequence is as follows: TGTGCCAGCAGCTTCCTAGCCCGGTCGCGGGGGAGACAAGAGACCCAGTACTTC. It encodes CASSFLARSRGRQETQYF.